The 26 T cell receptor beta chains in this list originate from one sample, sequenced in a study of T cells in localized non-small cell lung cancer (dated by TCRdb to the early 2020s). Library construction relied on the immunoSEQ multiplex PCR assay. The clones in this table, taken by TCRdb from immuneACCESS, are in-frame only. Not every clone is retained; where verified, under half of the shortfall comes from an unresolved V gene, and the cause of the rest is unknown. The sample profile shows about 2,000 clones; roughly 20% of them were found once. The ten largest clones take up about 20% of the sample. The source was lung tumor tissue, collected before any cancer treatment. These TCRs come from a man aged 40-75 years with stage I lung adenocarcinoma.

The CDR3 region is CAWSVQDQEAQYF. The CDR3 bases are TGTGCCTGGAGTGTACAGGACCAGGAGGCCCAGTACTTC. The rearrangement joins TRBV30 to TRBJ2-5, with D perhaps TRBD1 or TRBD2 (5 bases each). Germline V gene lookup returns CDR1 GTSNPN and CDR2 SVGIG (reference sequence). Between the trimmed V and J ends, which lost 0 bases and 9 bases, there was a span of 14 bases. The CDR3 loop spans 13 amino acids.

In its sample, this clone ranks as large. This rearrangement joins TRBV6-8 to TRBJ2-1, with 8 nucleotides matching TRBD2. Looked up from germline, CDR1 is MNHGY and CDR2 is SAAAGT. This CDR3 is 13 amino acids long. The V segment lost 10 bases and the J segment 4 bases; nucleotides outside the gene matches: 6. In DNA form, the CDR3 reads TGTGCCACCGGACTAGCCGATTACAATGAGCAGTTCTTC. This gives the protein CATGLADYNEQFF.

This clone was observed a handful of times. This rearrangement joins TRBV28 to TRBJ1-6; D possibly corresponds to TRBD1 (6 bases). The CDR3 totals 15 residues. Trimming took 6 bases from V and 9 from J, leaving 18 bases between them. Looked up from germline, CDR1 is MDHEN and CDR2 is SYDVKM. The CDR3 DNA is TGTGCCAGCAGGCCCCACAGGGAGGCAATTTCACCCCTCCACTTT. Translation: CASRPHREAISPLHF.

The chain uses TRBV11-3 and TRBJ2-7; 14 positions agree with TRBD2. CDR3 length: 18 residues. Germline CDR1 and CDR2: SGHNT and YENEEA. The V segment lost 2 bases and the J segment 2 bases; nucleotides outside the gene matches: 8. The CDR3 is CASSLNPPGLAGAYEQYF. CDR3 in DNA: TGTGCCAGCAGCTTAAATCCCCCGGGACTAGCGGGAGCCTACGAGCAGTACTTC.

This clone was seen more than once but under ten times. V usage is TRBV30 and J usage is TRBJ2-2; the D gene is possibly TRBD1 (6 bases). Germline V gives CDR1 GTSNPN, CDR2 SVGIG (reference sequence). Trimming stripped 4 bases from V and 2 bases from J, with 14 bases between. The CDR3 runs 15 residues. As DNA, the CDR3 is TGTGCCTGGACTTTCCCGGGACAAAACACCGGGGAGCTGTTTTTT. Its protein product is CAWTFPGQNTGELFF.

This clone was picked up a small number of times. The chain links TRBV28 to TRBJ1-2; 7 bases line up with TRBD1. There are 16 residues in the CDR3. V gave up 6 bases and J gave up 1 base; unmatched junction bases: 11. Germline V CDR1 and CDR2: MDHEN, SYDVKM. The chain's CDR3 is CASSENRGTDNYGYTF. The CDR3 DNA follows: TGTGCCAGCAGCGAAAACAGGGGTACCGATAACTATGGCTACACCTTC.

The chain links TRBV15 to TRBJ2-1; possibly TRBD1 for D (6 bases). Trimming took off 1 base at V and 4 bases at J, with 11 bases between the two ends. CDR1 LNHNV and CDR2 YYDKDF come from the germline V gene (reference sequence). CDR3 length equals 15 residues. The CDR3 is CATSRGQGIYNEQFF. In DNA, the CDR3 is TGTGCCACCAGCAGAGGGCAGGGGATATACAATGAGCAGTTCTTC. Together with reference TRBV15 and TRBJ2-1, the CDR3 gives the full variable domain: DAMVIQNPRYQVTQFGKPVTLSCSQTLNHNVMYWYQQKSSQAPKLLFHYYDKDFNNEADTPDNFQSRRPNTSFCFLDIRSPGLGDTAMYLCATSRGQGIYNEQFFGPGTRLTVL.

The gene calls are TRBV19 and TRBJ1-5; possible D gene TRBD1, 5 bases. Trimming pared 1 base from V and 6 bases from J, leaving 16 bases between. The CDR3 is 16 amino acids. Germline values: CDR1 LNHDA, CDR2 SQIVND (reference sequence). DNA of the CDR3: TGTGCCAGTAGTATAGCCGGGGGACGGGGACGTCAGCCCCAGCATTTT. The encoded protein is CASSIAGGRGRQPQHF. The complete variable domain, with remaining parts taken from reference TRBV19 and TRBJ1-5, reads DGGITQSPKYLFRKEGQNVTLSCEQNLNHDAMYWYRQDPGQGLRLIYYSQIVNDFQKGDIAEGYSVSREKKESFPLTVTSAQKNPTAFYLCASSIAGGRGRQPQHFGDGTRLSIL.

This chain links TRBV19 with TRBJ1-4; 7 positions agree with TRBD1. This CDR3 region has 14 residues. Losses at the gene ends were 6 bases for V and 7 bases for J; bases not matched to a gene: 8. CDR1 LNHDA and CDR2 SQIVND come from the germline V gene (reference sequence). The CDR3 is CASSIDRVGEKLFF. CDR3 nucleotide sequence: TGTGCCAGTAGCATCGACAGGGTGGGTGAAAAACTGTTTTTT.

By share of the sample, this clone is medium-sized (0.01 to 0.1%). This chain links TRBV11-3 with TRBJ2-3, with D perhaps matching TRBD1 or TRBD2 (5 bases each). From germline, CDR1 is SGHNT and CDR2 YENEEA. This CDR3 has 17 residues. Trimming stripped 5 bases from V and 2 bases from J, with 20 bases between. This chain's CDR3 is CASSDYGSVGDTDTQYF. In DNA, the CDR3 is TGTGCCAGCAGCGACTATGGGTCGGTGGGGGACACAGATACGCAGTATTTT.

This clone has a handful of counts. The genes are TRBV6-8 and TRBJ2-7, with D possibly being TRBD2 (6 bases). Germline CDR1 MNHGY, CDR2 SAAAGT. The CDR3 extends over 12 amino acids. V was shortened by 6 bases and J by 6 bases, with 12 bases between the two germline ends. The CDR3 DNA follows: TGTGCCAGCAGCAGACTAGAAGGCGAGCAGTACTTC. Translating it yields CASSRLEGEQYF.

The chain uses TRBV25-1 and TRBJ2-7; perhaps D is TRBD1 or TRBD2 (5 bases each). The CDR3 loop spans 12 amino acids. V was trimmed by 4 bases and J by 6 bases, leaving 10 bases between them. Germline CDR1 and CDR2: MGHDK and SYGVNS. CDR3 sequence: CASSGGGREQYF. Written as DNA, the CDR3 is TGTGCCAGCAGTGGGGGCGGGCGCGAGCAGTACTTC.

This clone was seen more than once but under ten times. V usage is TRBV11-3 and J usage is TRBJ2-7; D ambiguous. The CDR3 runs to 15 residues. Germline V gene sequence: CDR1 SGHNT, CDR2 YENEEA. V dropped 3 bases and J dropped 4 bases, with 16 bases sitting between them. Here the CDR3 DNA reads TGTGCCAGCAGCTTGAACCCGGACCGATCTTACGAGCAGTACTTC. It encodes CASSLNPDRSYEQYF.

This chain uses TRBV11-3 with TRBJ2-2; 8 positions agree with TRBD2. The germline V gene has CDR1 SGHNT and CDR2 YENEEA. CDR3 length: 15 amino acids. Germline trimming cut 6 bases from V and 6 bases from J; bases unmatched to any gene: 9. DNA of the CDR3: TGTGCCAGCAGTTCCGGACTAGCCGAATCCGGGGAGCTGTTTTTT. As protein: CASSSGLAESGELFF.

This clone was counted only a few times. The chain combines TRBV30 with TRBJ2-3; no clear D gene. Germline V lookup: CDR1 GTSNPN, CDR2 SVGIG (reference sequence). V dropped 0 bases and J dropped 4 bases, with 11 bases sitting between them. The CDR3 is 14 residues long. The CDR3 loop reads CAWSVEWESDTQYF. CDR3 bases: TGTGCCTGGAGTGTAGAATGGGAATCAGATACGCAGTATTTT.

This chain joins TRBV28 and TRBJ2-7; no clear D. Germline lookup yields CDR1 MDHEN and CDR2 SYDVKM. The V and J ends lost 5 bases and 2 bases respectively, with 16 bases between them. This CDR3 has 15 residues. Here the CDR3 reads CASSKWQDLTYEQYF. CDR3 DNA: TGTGCCAGCAGTAAATGGCAGGACCTTACCTACGAGCAGTACTTC.

The CDR3 coding sequence is TGTGCCAGTAGGGAGACTAGCGGGAGCCTCACAGATACGCAGTATTTT. It translates to CASRETSGSLTDTQYF. The chain couples TRBV19 to TRBJ2-3; 12 bases are a match to TRBD2. Germline V gene lookup returns CDR1 LNHDA and CDR2 SQIVND (reference sequence). J lost 2 bases, V lost 6 bases, and 6 bases had no gene match. CDR3 size: 16 residues.

The V gene is TRBV11-3, the J gene TRBJ1-5; 11 bases are shared with TRBD1. CDR3 length equals 18 residues. J lost 1 base, V lost 2 bases, and 7 bases had no gene match. From germline, CDR1 is SGHNT and CDR2 YENEEA. CDR3 nucleotide sequence: TGTGCCAGCAGCTTATCTTGGACAGGGGGCGCGAGCAATCAGCCCCAGCATTTT. Its translation is CASSLSWTGGASNQPQHF.

V is TRBV5-1 and J is TRBJ2-2; 9 bases line up with TRBD1. Germline values: CDR1 SGHRS, CDR2 YFSETQ. CDR3 length equals 16 residues. V trimming: 4 bases; J trimming: 6 bases; junction bases outside the gene matches: 10. CDR3 bases: TGCGCCAGCAGCCAGGGACAGGGTGTGGGGGCCGGGGAGCTGTTTTTT. Its translation: CASSQGQGVGAGELFF.

This clone was detected a few times. V usage is TRBV23-1 and J usage is TRBJ2-2; D unclear. TRBV23-1 is an ORF, with its function uncertain. The CDR3 spans 13 residues. Trimming took 6 bases from V and 4 from J, leaving 9 bases between them. The CDR3 DNA reads TGCGCCAGCAGCTCGTGGATCACCGGGGAGCTGTTTTTT. Translation gives CASSSWITGELFF.

This clone is large in the sample. CDR3 sequence: CASRKPGNAGANVLTF. CDR3 bases: TGTGCCAGTAGGAAGCCAGGGAATGCTGGGGCCAACGTCCTGACTTTC. The chain employs TRBV19 and TRBJ2-6, with D tentatively TRBD1 (5 bases). V was cut by 6 bases and J by 2 bases, with 14 bases left in between. CDR3 size: 16 residues. Germline V gene sequence: CDR1 LNHDA, CDR2 SQIVND (reference sequence).

The table lists this clone with a few counts. The gene calls are TRBV11-3 and TRBJ2-3; a weak D match, TRBD1 (6 bases). Germline values: CDR1 SGHNT, CDR2 YENEEA. The CDR3 is 16 amino acids. Trimming left V 1 base short and J 0 bases short, with 11 bases between. As DNA, the CDR3 is TGTGCCAGCAGCTTAGGATGGACAGTTAGCACAGATACGCAGTATTTT. The encoded protein is CASSLGWTVSTDTQYF.

By share, this clone ranks as medium-sized. The chain carries TRBV11-3 and TRBJ1-1; 7 nucleotides agree with TRBD1. V lost 8 bases and J lost 0; bases outside the gene matches: 9. CDR1 is SGHNT, CDR2 YENEEA, per germline. The CDR3 length is 15 residues. In DNA form, the CDR3 reads TGTGCCAGCTCCTGGGAGACAGGGTTGAACACTGAAGCTTTCTTT. It codes for CASSWETGLNTEAFF. The variable domain in full, with the rest retrieved from reference TRBV11-3 and TRBJ1-1, is EAGVVQSPRYKIIEKKQPVAFWCNPISGHNTLYWYLQNLGQGPELLIRYENEEAVDDSQLPKDRFSAERLKGVDSTLKIQPAELGDSAVYLCASSWETGLNTEAFFGQGTRLTVV.

J is TRBJ2-5 and V is TRBV11-3, with TRBD1 identical over 10 bases. The length of the CDR3 is 14 residues. CDR1 and CDR2 (germline): SGHNT, YENEEA. With V trimmed by 5 bases and J by 5 bases, 5 bases remained unmatched. Written as DNA, the CDR3 is TGTGCCAGCAGCCGACAGGGGGCGGGGGAGACCCAGTACTTC. Protein sequence: CASSRQGAGETQYF.

The chain uses TRBV14 and TRBJ1-2; D may be TRBD1 (6 bases). The CDR3 consists of 14 residues. CDR1 is SGHDN, CDR2 FVKESK, per germline. Trimming pared 4 bases from V and 9 bases from J, leaving 18 bases between. The CDR3 protein is CASSLLNREESYTF. CDR3 nucleotides: TGTGCCAGCAGCCTCCTTAACAGGGAGGAAAGCTACACCTTC.

The genes are TRBV19 and TRBJ1-4, with 9 bases identical to TRBD1. The CDR3 sequence is 15 residues long. Germline CDR1 is LNHDA and CDR2 is SQIVND (reference sequence). Unmatched junction bases numbered 10, after V lost 6 bases and J lost 8 bases. CDR3 residues: CASRNRDRASEKLFF. DNA for the CDR3: TGTGCCAGTAGGAACCGGGACAGGGCCTCCGAAAAACTGTTTTTT. The variable domain in full, completed from reference TRBV19 and TRBJ1-4, reads DGGITQSPKYLFRKEGQNVTLSCEQNLNHDAMYWYRQDPGQGLRLIYYSQIVNDFQKGDIAEGYSVSREKKESFPLTVTSAQKNPTAFYLCASRNRDRASEKLFFGSGTQLSVL.